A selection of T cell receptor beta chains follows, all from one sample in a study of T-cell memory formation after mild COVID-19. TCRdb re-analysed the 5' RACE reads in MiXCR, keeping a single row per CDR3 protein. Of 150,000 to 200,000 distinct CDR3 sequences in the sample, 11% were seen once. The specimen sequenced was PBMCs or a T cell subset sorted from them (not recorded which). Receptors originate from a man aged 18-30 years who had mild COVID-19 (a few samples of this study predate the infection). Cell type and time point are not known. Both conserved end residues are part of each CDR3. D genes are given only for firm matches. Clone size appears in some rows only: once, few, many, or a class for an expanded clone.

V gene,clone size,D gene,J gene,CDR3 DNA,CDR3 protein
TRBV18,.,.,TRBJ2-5,TGTGCCAGCTCACTTGGCCTTAGCGGAGAGACCCAGTACTTC,CASSLGLSGETQYF
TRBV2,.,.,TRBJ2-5,TGTGCCAGCACTACACAAGAGACCCAGTACTTC,CASTTQETQYF
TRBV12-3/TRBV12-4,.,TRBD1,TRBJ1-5,TGTGCCAGCAGTTCTCCTCGGCGGGGGAGTCAGGGGGTTACCAATCAGCCCCAGCATTTT,CASSSPRRGSQGVTNQPQHF
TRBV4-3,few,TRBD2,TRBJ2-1,TGCGCCAGCAGCCAAGATGGTAGCGGGGGGAACAATGAGCAGTTCTTC,CASSQDGSGGNNEQFF
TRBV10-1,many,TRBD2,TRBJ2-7,TGCGCCAGCAGTGGACCGGGAGGCGAGCAGTACTTC,CASSGPGGEQYF
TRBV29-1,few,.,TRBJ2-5,TGCAGCGTTGATTTTCCAGCAGGCGAGACCCAGTACTTC,CSVDFPAGETQYF
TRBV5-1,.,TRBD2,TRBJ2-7,TGCGCCAGCAGCCCGGCGGGGGGTTATTCCTACGAGCAGTACTTC,CASSPAGGYSYEQYF
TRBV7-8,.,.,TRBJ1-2,TGTGCCAGCAGCGACGGACCCGGACTAAACTATGGCTACACCTTC,CASSDGPGLNYGYTF
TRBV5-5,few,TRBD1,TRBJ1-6,TGTGCCAGCAGCTGGGACAGGGTTAATTCACCCCTCCACTTT,CASSWDRVNSPLHF
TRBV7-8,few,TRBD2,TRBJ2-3,TGTGCCAGCAGCCCGGTAGCGGGGGACCCGCGTTTT,CASSPVAGDPRF
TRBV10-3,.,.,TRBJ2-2,TGTGCCATCAGTGAGTCGACCTTTGCTCGGACCGGGGAGCTGTTTTTT,CAISESTFARTGELFF
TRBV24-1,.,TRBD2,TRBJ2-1,TGTGCCACCAGTGATTATGGCGGGGGGGCATCCTACAATGAGCAGTTCTTC,CATSDYGGGASYNEQFF
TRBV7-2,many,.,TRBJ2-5,TGTGCCAGCAGCATAGGCAGTTCGGGGGAGACCCAGTACTTC,CASSIGSSGETQYF
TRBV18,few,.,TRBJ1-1,TGTGCCAGCTCACCATCGCGATCTCAGAACACTGAAGCTTTCTTT,CASSPSRSQNTEAFF
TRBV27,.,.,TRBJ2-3,TGTGCCAGCAGTCCCCGGGACACTGGGGATACGCAGTATTTT,CASSPRDTGDTQYF
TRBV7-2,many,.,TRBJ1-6,TGTGCCAGCAGCTTGGGGTCAGTAGTAGTTTCACCCCTCCACTTT,CASSLGSVVVSPLHF
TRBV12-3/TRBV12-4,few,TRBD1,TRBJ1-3,TGTGCCAGCAGTTACCAACAGGGGGTATTTGGAAACACCATATATTTT,CASSYQQGVFGNTIYF
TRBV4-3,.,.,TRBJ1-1,TGCGCCAGCAGCCAAGTGTGGGGCGCCACTGAAGCTTTCTTT,CASSQVWGATEAFF
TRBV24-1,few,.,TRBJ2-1,TGTGCCACCAGTGACCCGGCCGGGAGAGTCTCCTACAATGAGCAGTTCTTC,CATSDPAGRVSYNEQFF
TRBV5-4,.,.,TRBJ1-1,TGTGCCAGCAGCTTGGTTGGGGTTGAGACTGAAGCTTTCTTT,CASSLVGVETEAFF
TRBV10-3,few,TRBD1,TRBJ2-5,TGTGCCACCGCGGGCACAGGGGCTCAAGAGACCCAGTACTTC,CATAGTGAQETQYF
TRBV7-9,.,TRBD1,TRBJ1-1,TGTGCCAGCACCTTAACAGGGGACACTGAAGCTTTCTTT,CASTLTGDTEAFF
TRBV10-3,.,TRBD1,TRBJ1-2,TGTGCCATCAGTGAGCCAACTACAGGGGTCTATGGCTACACCTTC,CAISEPTTGVYGYTF
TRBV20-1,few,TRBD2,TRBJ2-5,TGCAGTGCTAGAGACCCTAGCGGGGGATCTCAAGAGACCCAGTACTTC,CSARDPSGGSQETQYF
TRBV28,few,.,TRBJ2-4,TGTGCCAGCAGTCCTACAGGGTTTTTAAGCATTCAGTACTTC,CASSPTGFLSIQYF
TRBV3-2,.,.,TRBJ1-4,TGTGCCAGCAGCCAAGTCCCGAGGGGACAGGGGGCGACGGCATTTCTTCATGAAAAACTGTTTTTT,CASSQVPRGQGATAFLHEKLFF
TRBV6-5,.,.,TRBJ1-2,TGTGCCAGCAGTTTCACTGAGGCCGGCTATGGCTACACCTTC,CASSFTEAGYGYTF
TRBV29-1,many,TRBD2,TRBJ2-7,TGCAGCGTTGAGTTTAGCGGGGGTTACGAGCAGTACTTC,CSVEFSGGYEQYF
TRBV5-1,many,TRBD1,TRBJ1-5,TGCGCCAGCAGCACGCAGGGGGGTCAGCCCCAGCATTTT,CASSTQGGQPQHF
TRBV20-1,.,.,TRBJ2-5,TGCAGTGCTAGTGGTGTACAAGAGACCCAGTACTTC,CSASGVQETQYF
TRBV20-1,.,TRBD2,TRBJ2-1,TGCAGTGTGCCAAATATAGCGGGGGGCGCCTACAATGAGCAGTTCTTC,CSVPNIAGGAYNEQFF